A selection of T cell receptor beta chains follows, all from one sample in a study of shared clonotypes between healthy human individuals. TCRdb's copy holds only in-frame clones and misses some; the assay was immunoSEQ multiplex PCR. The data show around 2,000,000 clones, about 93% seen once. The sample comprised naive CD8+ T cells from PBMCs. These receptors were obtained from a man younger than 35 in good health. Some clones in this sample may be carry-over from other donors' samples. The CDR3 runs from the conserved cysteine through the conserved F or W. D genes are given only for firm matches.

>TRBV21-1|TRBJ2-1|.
TGTGCCAGCAGCAAAGAGCTAGCGGGAGCCCCGCGCAGGCAGTTCTTC
CASSKELAGAPRRQFF
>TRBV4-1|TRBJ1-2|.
TGCGCCAGCAGCCAGGGCCCTCACGGCGACTATGGCTACACCTTC
CASSQGPHGDYGYTF
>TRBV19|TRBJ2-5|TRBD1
TGTGCCAGTAGTGACAGGGGCCAAGAGACCCAGTACTTC
CASSDRGQETQYF
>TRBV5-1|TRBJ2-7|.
TGCGCCAGCAGTCCCCCAGGGAAGTACTCCTACGAGCAGTACTTC
CASSPPGKYSYEQYF
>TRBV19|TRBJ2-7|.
TGTGCCAGTAGTACCCGACTGAGCTCCTACGAGCAGTACTTC
CASSTRLSSYEQYF
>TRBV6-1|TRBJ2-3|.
TGTGCCAGCAGTGAATATGGTAGGGGGGACACAGATACGCAGTATTTT
CASSEYGRGDTDTQYF
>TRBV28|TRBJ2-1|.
TGTGCCAGCAGTTTACGATCGACTATATACAATGAGCAGTTCTTC
CASSLRSTIYNEQFF
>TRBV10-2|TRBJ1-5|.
TGCGCCAGCAGTCCGGGATTCAATCAGCCCCAGCATTTT
CASSPGFNQPQHF
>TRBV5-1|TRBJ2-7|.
TGCGCCAGCAGCTTGTCGGCCGGACGGGCTGCGGGGTACGAGCAGTACTTC
CASSLSAGRAAGYEQYF
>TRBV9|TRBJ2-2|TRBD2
TGTGCCAGCAGCGGGGGACCGGGACTAGTTAACACCGGGGAGCTGTTTTTT
CASSGGPGLVNTGELFF
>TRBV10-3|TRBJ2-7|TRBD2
TGTGCCATCAGAGGGGGGCGGGAGGGCCCCTACGAGCAGTACTTC
CAIRGGREGPYEQYF
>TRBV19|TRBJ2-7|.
TGTGCCAGTAGTATAGTACTAGCATCGGACGAGCAGTACTTC
CASSIVLASDEQYF
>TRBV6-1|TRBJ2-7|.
TGTGCCAGCAGTGATACAAAATTATCCTACGAGCAGTACTTC
CASSDTKLSYEQYF
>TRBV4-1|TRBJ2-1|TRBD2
TGCGCCAGCAGCCCCCCACCGGGACTAGCGGACAATGAGCAGTTCTTC
CASSPPPGLADNEQFF
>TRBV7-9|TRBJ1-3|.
TGTGCCAGCAGCATACTCCCTGCTGGAAACACCATATATTTT
CASSILPAGNTIYF